A single sample is the source of the 18 T cell receptor beta chains below, sequenced in a study of cytomegalovirus exposure and HLA in healthy donors. Amplification used 60 Vbeta primers and 13 Jbeta primers. Profiled with immunoSEQ multiplex PCR; TCRdb holds only in-frame clones, not every one. The sample includes fewer than 180,000 clones, about 64% seen only once; the top ten take 7% to 8.5%. The sequenced material came from PBMCs. Receptors originate from a woman aged 55-69 years in good health and CMV-seropositive.

The rearrangement links TRBV9 to TRBJ2-1, with TRBD2 matching over 10 bases. V lost 2 bases, J lost 4 bases, and 6 bases stayed unmatched. The CDR3 consists of 16 residues. Germline V lookup: CDR1 SGDLS, CDR2 YYNGEE. CDR3 loop: CASSVSSGRAYNEQFF. In DNA, the CDR3 is TGTGCCAGCAGCGTGTCCAGCGGGAGGGCGTACAATGAGCAGTTCTTC.

In its sample, this clone was seen once. The CDR3 loop reads CASSRNRGVFYGYTF. The CDR3 bases are TGTGCCAGCAGCCGTAACAGGGGGGTGTTTTATGGCTACACCTTC. The V gene is TRBV28, the J gene TRBJ1-2; 8 bases align to TRBD1. The CDR3 runs 15 residues. Looked up from germline, CDR1 is MDHEN and CDR2 is SYDVKM. V gave up 6 bases and J gave up 5 bases; unmatched junction bases: 11.

The chain couples TRBV7-6 to TRBJ2-1; TRBD2 is a possible D gene (6 bases). From germline, CDR1 is SGHVS and CDR2 FNYEAQ. Trimming pared 10 bases from V and 5 bases from J, leaving 15 bases between. This CDR3 region has 13 residues. Here the CDR3 reads CATGVAANNEQFF. The CDR3 DNA reads TGTGCCACCGGGGTAGCGGCCAACAATGAGCAGTTCTTC.

The chain recombines TRBV9 with TRBJ2-1; 11 bases match TRBD2. The CDR3 runs 19 residues. Germline values: CDR1 SGDLS, CDR2 YYNGEE. After removal of 4 bases from V and 5 bases from J, the junction contained 17 bases not matched to a gene. The CDR3 is CASSPTGLAASTANNEQFF. The CDR3 bases are TGTGCCAGCAGCCCGACGGGACTAGCGGCTTCCACTGCCAACAATGAGCAGTTCTTC.

The chain links TRBV19 to TRBJ2-5; 9 nucleotides line up with TRBD1. After removal of 4 bases from V and 5 bases from J, the junction contained 5 bases not matched to a gene. Germline CDR1 reads LNHDA; CDR2 reads SQIVND (reference sequence). The CDR3 length is 14 residues. The DNA of the CDR3 is TGTGCCAGTAGTACTACAGGGGGCGTGGAGACCCAGTACTTC. As protein: CASSTTGGVETQYF. The full variable domain, rest sourced from reference TRBV19 and TRBJ2-5, is DGGITQSPKYLFRKEGQNVTLSCEQNLNHDAMYWYRQDPGQGLRLIYYSQIVNDFQKGDIAEGYSVSREKKESFPLTVTSAQKNPTAFYLCASSTTGGVETQYFGPGTRLLVL.

This chain links TRBV5-1 with TRBJ2-1; 9 bases agree with TRBD2. The V gene end was trimmed by 4 bases and the J gene end by 7 bases; junction bases not matched to a gene: 15. The length of the CDR3 is 17 residues. Germline V lookup: CDR1 SGHRS, CDR2 YFSETQ. Here the CDR3 DNA reads TGCGCCAGCAGCAACCAAGTGGCGGGAGGGCCTAAGAATGAGCAGTTCTTC. This encodes CASSNQVAGGPKNEQFF.

The V call is TRBV27, the J call TRBJ2-5; D uncertain. CDR1 MNHEY and CDR2 SMNVEV come from the germline V gene (reference sequence). The ends were cut back, 0 bases at V and 4 bases at J, with 6 bases in the middle. CDR3 size: 13 residues. CDR3 residues: CASSLSPVETQYF. CDR3 bases: TGTGCCAGCAGTTTATCCCCCGTAGAGACCCAGTACTTC.

The chain has TRBV7-8 and TRBJ2-1; TRBD2 aligns across 7 bases. CDR3 length equals 15 residues. The V and J ends lost 5 bases and 9 bases, in that order; junction bases with no gene match: 13. Germline V gives CDR1 SGHVS, CDR2 FQNEAQ. The CDR3 is CASSPSGGSSSEQFF. The CDR3 DNA reads as TGTGCCAGCAGCCCCTCTGGCGGGAGTTCCTCTGAGCAGTTCTTC.

This clone occurred a few times. The CDR3 region is CASSSSGLAGGWQFF. The CDR3 DNA reads as TGTGCCAGCAGCTCCTCGGGACTAGCGGGAGGGTGGCAGTTCTTC. The V call is TRBV7-2, the J call TRBJ2-1; 16 bases map to TRBD2. The CDR3 length is 15 residues. Germline CDR1 and CDR2: SGHTA and FQGNSA. V lost 4 bases, J lost 12 bases, and 6 bases stayed unmatched. The variable domain in full, with the rest retrieved from reference TRBV7-2 and TRBJ2-1, is GAGVSQSPSNKVTEKGKDVELRCDPISGHTALYWYRQSLGQGLEFLIYFQGNSAPDKSGLPSDRFSAERTGGSVSTLTIQRTQQEDSAVYLCASSSSGLAGGWQFFGPGTRLTVL.

This clone was seen only a few times. This sequence joins TRBV19 and TRBJ2-5; 14 positions agree with TRBD2. This CDR3 spans 16 amino acids. The germline V gene encodes CDR1 LNHDA and CDR2 SQIVND (reference sequence). The V and J ends lost 3 bases and 4 bases, in that order; junction bases with no gene match: 4. This CDR3 is CASSIPGLAGVETQYF. In DNA, the CDR3 is TGTGCCAGTAGTATCCCGGGACTAGCGGGAGTAGAGACCCAGTACTTC.

The table lists this clone with a count of one. This chain connects TRBV28 to TRBJ2-5, with 9 positions matching TRBD1. The CDR3 sequence is 15 residues long. V shed 4 bases, J shed 4 bases, and the junction held 7 bases outside the gene matches. CDR1 is MDHEN and CDR2 is SYDVKM in the germline V gene. CDR3 sequence reads: CASSSPGQGTETQYF. The CDR3 DNA is TGTGCCAGCAGTTCCCCGGGACAGGGCACAGAGACCCAGTACTTC.

The chain joins TRBV4-3 to TRBJ2-1; D is possibly TRBD2 (5 bases). CDR3 size: 13 residues. V lost 4 bases, J lost 6 bases, and 10 bases lay in between. Germline lookup yields CDR1 LGHNA and CDR2 YSLEER. In nucleotides, the CDR3 is TGCGCCAGCAGCCCTAGCAGTTCCAATGAGCAGTTCTTC. It yields the protein CASSPSSSNEQFF.

This clone appeared a few times. The chain joins TRBV5-1 to TRBJ2-1, with a possible D match to TRBD2 (6 bases). V lost 0 bases to trimming and J lost 8 bases, with 15 bases between them. The CDR3 sequence is 15 residues long. Germline loops: CDR1 SGHRS, CDR2 YFSETQ. The CDR3 coding sequence is TGCGCCAGCAGCTTGGCTGCGAAGGGCGGGGATGAGCAGTTCTTC. Translated: CASSLAAKGGDEQFF.

This sequence joins TRBV7-2 and TRBJ1-2, with D perhaps matching TRBD1 (6 bases). Germline V lookup: CDR1 SGHTA, CDR2 FQGNSA. This CDR3 is built from 13 residues. The V and J ends lost 5 bases and 6 bases respectively, with 13 bases between them. CDR3 amino acids: CASSLREGDGYTF. DNA for the CDR3: TGTGCCAGCAGCCTGAGGGAGGGGGATGGCTACACCTTC.

The chain is built from TRBV6-5 and TRBJ2-1, with 10 nucleotides matching TRBD2. Germline V CDR1 and CDR2: MNHEY, SVGAGI. V lost 2 bases and J lost 9; bases outside the gene matches: 4. The CDR3 contains 14 residues. CDR3 sequence reads: CASSYPASGGEQFF. CDR3 nucleotide sequence: TGTGCCAGCAGTTACCCGGCTAGCGGGGGTGAGCAGTTCTTC.

The V gene is TRBV5-1, the J gene TRBJ1-2, with 9 nucleotides matching TRBD1. This CDR3 region has 15 residues. The germline V gene has CDR1 SGHRS and CDR2 YFSETQ. The J segment lost 6 bases and the V segment lost 4 bases, leaving 10 bases of the junction unmatched. CDR3 residues: CASSALGQGLDGYTF. The CDR3 nucleotides are TGCGCCAGCAGCGCGTTGGGACAGGGCCTCGATGGCTACACCTTC. Filled out from reference TRBV5-1 and TRBJ1-2, the complete variable domain reads KAGVTQTPRYLIKTRGQQVTLSCSPISGHRSVSWYQQTPGQGLQFLFEYFSETQRNKGNFPGRFSGRQFSNSRSEMNVSTLELGDSALYLCASSALGQGLDGYTFGSGTRLTVV.

The chain uses TRBV7-9 and TRBJ1-5, with 7 bases lining up with TRBD1. There are 16 residues in the CDR3. Germline trimming cut 2 bases from V and 2 bases from J; bases unmatched to any gene: 6. In germline, CDR1 is SEHNR, CDR2 FQNEAQ (reference sequence). CDR3 in DNA: TGTGCCAGCAGCTTACAGGGGGAGTTGGGCAATCAGCCCCAGCATTTT. It specifies CASSLQGELGNQPQHF.

The chain is built from TRBV28 and TRBJ2-1; D might be TRBD2 (6 bases). Trimming shortened V by 6 bases and J by 5 bases, and 29 bases separated the two germline ends. There are 19 residues in the CDR3. Looked up from germline, CDR1 is MDHEN and CDR2 is SYDVKM. This chain's CDR3 is CASRGGVFRLAGGHNEQFF. Written as DNA, the CDR3 is TGTGCCAGCAGGGGAGGAGTGTTTAGGCTAGCAGGTGGCCACAATGAGCAGTTCTTC.